The TCR beta chain under discussion was sequenced for a study of blood T cell repertoires in COVID-19. Study background: Some COVID-19 samples were acute and others convalescent; all came from the United States, Italy and Spain.

Using immunoSEQ multiplex PCR, the repertoire was profiled, and TCRdb retains in-frame clones only, with some absent. The data hold about 170,000 clones, with approximately 87% observed a single time. Sequenced input: peripheral blood. This receptor was taken from a woman aged 60 to 75 with COVID-19, enrolled during active disease.

The CDR3 bases are TGCGCCAGCAGCTCCGGGACAGCCGTCCCCGAGCAGTACTTC. Translated, it gives CASSSGTAVPEQYF. The gene calls are TRBV5-1 and TRBJ2-7; 7 nucleotides match TRBD1. The V segment lost 3 bases and the J segment 6 bases; nucleotides outside the gene matches: 9. The CDR3 sequence is 14 residues long. Germline V lookup: CDR1 SGHRS, CDR2 YFSETQ.